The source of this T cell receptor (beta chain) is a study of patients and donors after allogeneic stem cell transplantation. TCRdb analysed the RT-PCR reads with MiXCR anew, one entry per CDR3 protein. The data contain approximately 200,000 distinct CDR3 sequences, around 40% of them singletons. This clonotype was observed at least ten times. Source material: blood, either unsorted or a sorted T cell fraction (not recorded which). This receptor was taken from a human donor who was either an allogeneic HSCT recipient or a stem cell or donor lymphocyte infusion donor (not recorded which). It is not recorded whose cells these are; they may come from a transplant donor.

For the CDR3, the DNA is TGCGCCAGCAGCCACAACCCGAACACCGGGGAGCTGTTTTTT. This codes for CASSHNPNTGELFF. This chain joins TRBV4-3 and TRBJ2-2; D is uncertain. Trimming took 3 bases from V and 0 from J, leaving 5 bases between them. Germline V gene data show CDR1 as LGHNA and CDR2 as YSLEER. The CDR3 contains 14 residues.